The 5 T cell receptor beta chains below all came from one sample that was sequenced in a study of cytomegalovirus exposure and HLA in healthy donors. Produced via immunoSEQ multiplex PCR; TCRdb's table is partial and in-frame only. Of 300,000 to 400,000 clones in the sample, nearly 90% were seen once. The sequenced sample consisted of PBMCs. Receptor source: a man younger than 40 in good health and CMV-seronegative.

This chain joins TRBV5-6 and TRBJ2-2; D perhaps matches TRBD1 (6 bases). Trimming left V 7 bases short and J 0 bases short, with 13 bases between. Germline lookup yields CDR1 SGHDT and CDR2 YYEEEE. The CDR3 sequence is 15 residues long. In DNA, the CDR3 is TGTGCCAGCTGCAGGACAGAGACGAACACCGGGGAGCTGTTTTTT. This encodes CASCRTETNTGELFF.

This chain uses TRBV18 with TRBJ2-7; no definite D call. The germline gives CDR1 KGHSH, CDR2 LQKENI. This CDR3 spans 14 amino acids. The V end was cut by 0 bases, the J end by 3 bases, with 9 bases between. The CDR3, as DNA: TGTGCCAGCTCACCACCCGAGCTCAACTACGAGCAGTACTTC. It yields the protein CASSPPELNYEQYF.

The chain joins TRBV2 to TRBJ1-5, with D perhaps matching TRBD1 (5 bases). From germline, CDR1 is SNHLY and CDR2 FYNNEI. The V end was cut by 5 bases, the J end by 4 bases, with 21 bases between. The CDR3 consists of 17 residues. CDR3: CASSKDRASSLNQPQHF. The CDR3 DNA reads TGTGCCAGCAGTAAAGACAGAGCCTCGTCCTTAAATCAGCCCCAGCATTTT.

The chain combines TRBV15 with TRBJ1-1, with D maybe TRBD1 (6 bases). CDR1 is LNHNV, CDR2 YYDKDF, per germline (reference sequence). V gave up 8 bases and J gave up 1 base, with 11 bases separating them. The CDR3 runs 13 residues. CDR3 residues: CATGQQQNTEAFF. CDR3 sequence (DNA): TGTGCCACCGGACAGCAACAGAACACTGAAGCTTTCTTT.

This clone was observed a single time. The CDR3, as DNA: TGTGCCACCAGCAGAGTTGTGGGACAGGGACCCTACGAGCAGTACTTC. It specifies CATSRVVGQGPYEQYF. This rearrangement joins TRBV15 to TRBJ2-7; 9 nucleotides align to TRBD1. CDR3 size: 16 residues. The ends lost 1 base at V and 2 bases at J; junction bases unmatched: 6. Per germline, CDR1 LNHNV and CDR2 YYDKDF (reference sequence).